This TCR beta chain was recovered during a study of Graves' ophthalmopathy and Graves' hyperthyroidism. Study observations and caveats: The blood repertoire also included most expanded thyroid clonotypes above 0.001 frequency.

V lost 1 base, J lost 3 bases, and 6 bases lay in between. Per the germline V gene, CDR1 is DFQATT and CDR2 is SNEGSKA (reference sequence). The CDR3 length is 12 residues. Details on this clonotype: Antigen unknown.

Pregnant or lactating patients and those with other autoimmune diseases or uncontrolled infections were excluded. The authors diagnosed from clinical symptoms, serum thyroxine, TRAb, thyroid ultrasound and orbital computed tomography. The authors amplified TCR beta CDR3 regions from RNA transcripts. The first-round RT-PCR employed HTBI primers together with the Qiagen OneStep RT-PCR kit. A multiplex PCR was then performed as the second round. TCRdb fed the multiplex PCR reads into MiXCR, producing one record per CDR3 protein. The data show over 200,000 distinct CDR3 sequences, 25% to 30% seen once. This clonotype was sampled from a man aged 50 to 59 with Graves' ophthalmopathy. Sequenced material: peripheral blood. The chain has TRBV20-1 and TRBJ1-2; D is unclear. The DNA of the CDR3 is TGCAGTGCTAGAGTTAGAGACTATGGCTACACCTTC. Its protein is CSARVRDYGYTF.